A selection of T cell receptor beta chains follows, all from one sample in a study of blood T cell repertoires in COVID-19. The table came from immunoSEQ multiplex PCR; TCRdb's copy has only in-frame clones and leaves some out. The sample lists around 380,000 clones; around 84% were seen once. Sequenced sample: peripheral blood. The receptors stem from a human donor with acute or convalescent COVID-19. The donor label of this sample is uncertain. Both conserved end residues are part of each CDR3. Fields, in order: V gene, D gene, clone size, CDR3 length, J gene, CDR3 DNA, CDR3 protein. D genes are given only for firm matches. Clone size is not always given. Where it is, it says once, few, many or a class for expanded clones.

TRBV18,.,.,13,TRBJ2-5,TGTGCCAGCTCGGTCGGACGGGGAGAGACCCAGTACTTC,CASSVGRGETQYF
TRBV7-9,.,.,14,TRBJ2-1,TGTGCCAGCAGCCCACCGATAAGCGGCAATGAGCAGTTCTTC,CASSPPISGNEQFF
TRBV11-2,TRBD2,.,15,TRBJ2-1,TGTGCCAGCAGCTTTACTAGCGGGAGTAGTAATGAGCAGTTCTTC,CASSFTSGSSNEQFF
TRBV7-9,.,.,14,TRBJ2-5,TGTGCCAGCAGCTCGTCGGTCCCAAAAGAGACCCAGTACTTC,CASSSSVPKETQYF
TRBV29-1,.,.,11,TRBJ1-3,TGCAGCGTTCTCGCTGGAAACACCATATATTTT,CSVLAGNTIYF
TRBV6-4,TRBD1,.,14,TRBJ1-2,TGTGCCAGCAGTCCGGGACAGGGTTACTATGGCTACACCTTC,CASSPGQGYYGYTF
TRBV7-9,TRBD1,once,19,TRBJ1-3,TGTGCCAGCAGCTCCTACAGGACAGGCCTGCTCTCCTCTGGAAACACCATATATTTT,CASSSYRTGLLSSGNTIYF
TRBV10-3,TRBD1,.,15,TRBJ2-3,TGTGCCATCAGTGAGGCGACAGGGGGTAAGGATACGCAGTATTTT,CAISEATGGKDTQYF
TRBV5-1,.,once,15,TRBJ1-1,TGCGCCAGCGCCCCCTCATACTCTCTGAACACTGAAGCTTTCTTT,CASAPSYSLNTEAFF
TRBV18,.,.,15,TRBJ1-1,TGTGCCAGCTCACCACAGCGGAGTCGTAACACTGAAGCTTTCTTT,CASSPQRSRNTEAFF
TRBV5-4,.,.,17,TRBJ1-4,TGTGCCAGCAGCTTCGGTGGAGGGAGATCTCTTAATGAAAAACTGTTTTTT,CASSFGGGRSLNEKLFF
TRBV6-5,TRBD1,.,14,TRBJ1-2,TGTGCCAGCAACCTGATGGACAGGGCATATGGCTACACCTTC,CASNLMDRAYGYTF
TRBV30,TRBD2,.,14,TRBJ2-1,TGTGCCTGGAGTAACGGGGGGACCTACAATGAGCAGTTCTTC,CAWSNGGTYNEQFF
TRBV14,.,.,14,TRBJ2-2,TGTGCCAGCAGCCAAGAGATGCGGACCGGGGAGCTGTTTTTT,CASSQEMRTGELFF
TRBV5-6,TRBD2,once,16,TRBJ2-3,TGTGCCAGCAGCTACCGGACTAGCGGGAGCACAGATACGCAGTATTTT,CASSYRTSGSTDTQYF
TRBV28,.,.,15,TRBJ1-1,TGTGCCAGCAGTTTCTCAGGGCCAGGTACCTCTGAAGCTTTCTTT,CASSFSGPGTSEAFF
TRBV11-2,.,many,15,TRBJ2-7,TGTGCCAGCAGCTTAGATGTTGCCAGCGTCTACGAGCAGTACTTC,CASSLDVASVYEQYF
TRBV19,.,.,13,TRBJ2-1,TGTGCCAGTAGACCCAACAGGAACAATGAGCAGTTCTTC,CASRPNRNNEQFF
TRBV10-3,TRBD2,.,15,TRBJ2-5,TGTGCCATCAGTAAAGGACTAGCGGGGCAAGAGACCCAGTACTTC,CAISKGLAGQETQYF
TRBV27,.,.,16,TRBJ1-4,TGTGCCAGCAGTCCCCTAATGTTTGCAACTAATGAAAAACTGTTTTTT,CASSPLMFATNEKLFF
TRBV6-5,.,.,15,TRBJ1-6,TGTGCCAGCACCCAAAGGAGCCAGGGAAATTCACCCCTCCACTTT,CASTQRSQGNSPLHF
TRBV27,.,.,16,TRBJ1-4,TGTGCCAGCAGTCGACAGCCCCCCTACCTTAATGAAAAACTGTTTTTT,CASSRQPPYLNEKLFF
TRBV7-6,TRBD1,.,14,TRBJ1-1,TGTGCCAGCAGCTTACACAGGGGAGCCCCTGAAGCTTTCTTT,CASSLHRGAPEAFF